One and the same sample provided the 26 T cell receptor beta chains below, sequenced in a study of long-term antiretroviral therapy in people with HIV. Survey-level immunoSEQ v3.0 assays were run. The table came from immunoSEQ multiplex PCR; TCRdb's copy has only in-frame clones and leaves some out. This sample has 20,000 to 30,000 clones, with 84% found just once. Specimen: unsorted PBMCs, collected 3 years after starting antiretroviral therapy. All receptors come from a man aged 50-59 years with HIV.

The V and J genes are TRBV10-1 and TRBJ2-1; D may correspond to TRBD1 or TRBD2 (5 bases each). This CDR3 has 12 amino acids. Looked up from germline, CDR1 is WNHNN and CDR2 is SYGVQD (reference sequence). V was pared by 3 bases and J by 9 bases, with 9 bases between. The CDR3 protein is CASSDRGLEQFF. Written as DNA, the CDR3 is TGCGCCAGCAGTGATCGGGGCCTTGAGCAGTTCTTC.

The chain is built from TRBV7-2 and TRBJ2-6; D gene unclear. The V end lost 1 base, the J end lost 1 base, and 5 bases lay between the germline ends. This CDR3 region has 15 residues. Per the germline V gene, CDR1 is SGHTA and CDR2 is FQGNSA. The CDR3 loop reads CASSLGGSGANVLTF. The CDR3 bases are TGTGCCAGCAGCTTAGGTGGATCTGGGGCCAACGTCCTGACTTTC.

J is TRBJ1-2 and V is TRBV6-5; no definite D call. This CDR3 comprises 14 residues. Germline V CDR1 and CDR2: MNHEY, SVGAGI. With 3 bases removed from V and 4 bases from J, the gap between germline ends came to 12 bases. The CDR3 is CASSYNSVSYGYTF. The CDR3 DNA is TGTGCCAGCAGTTATAACAGCGTTTCCTATGGCTACACCTTC.

The gene calls are TRBV7-2 and TRBJ2-5; no definite D call. CDR3 length: 14 residues. The ends were cut back, 3 bases at V and 4 bases at J, with 12 bases in the middle. CDR1 and CDR2 (germline): SGHTA, FQGNSA. CDR3 DNA sequence: TGTGCCAGCAGCTTCGGCTCGCGTGTAGAGACCCAGTACTTC. This translates into CASSFGSRVETQYF.

The sample holds one count of this clone. The rearrangement uses TRBV5-8 and TRBJ2-7; TRBD1 is a possible D gene (5 bases). Germline values: CDR1 SGHTS, CDR2 YDEGEE. Trimming shortened V by 1 base and J by 4 bases, and 12 bases separated the two germline ends. This CDR3 comprises 14 residues. CDR3 amino acids: CASSLLGQPYEQYF. The CDR3 DNA sequence: TGTGCCAGCAGCTTGTTAGGACAACCTTACGAGCAGTACTTC.

The chain joins TRBV30 to TRBJ2-3; tentatively, D is TRBD2 (5 bases). The germline V and J ends were trimmed by 3 bases and 9 bases, with 10 bases remaining between them. The V gene's germline CDR1 is GTSNPN and CDR2 SVGIG (reference sequence). The CDR3 is made up of 11 amino acids. CDR3 nucleotide sequence: TGTGCCTGGAGGGACTCCCGCACGCAGTATTTT. Protein sequence: CAWRDSRTQYF.

V gene TRBV27 combines with J gene TRBJ1-4, with D unclear. Germline V gene data show CDR1 as MNHEY and CDR2 as SMNVEV (reference sequence). The ends were cut back, 9 bases at V and 8 bases at J, with 19 bases in the middle. The CDR3 contains 14 residues. CDR3 sequence reads: CASSPFSRGEKLFF. In nucleotides, the CDR3 is TGTGCCAGTAGTCCCTTCTCACGAGGAGAAAAACTGTTTTTT.

For the CDR3, the DNA is TGTGCCAGCAGCTTGGCCAGGTTTGGGGTAGTCTCCTACAATGAGCAGTTCTTC. Protein sequence: CASSLARFGVVSYNEQFF. The rearrangement joins TRBV5-4 to TRBJ2-1; D ambiguous. The CDR3 runs to 18 residues. Germline V lookup: CDR1 SGHNT, CDR2 YYREEE (reference sequence). The V and J ends lost 0 bases and 0 bases respectively, with 16 bases between them.

The chain employs TRBV28 and TRBJ1-4; 7 bases are shared with TRBD1. The CDR3 loop spans 15 amino acids. The germline V gene encodes CDR1 MDHEN and CDR2 SYDVKM. Germline trimming cut 5 bases from V and 3 bases from J; bases unmatched to any gene: 6. CDR3 sequence reads: CASSPRDSPNEKLFF. Here the CDR3 DNA reads TGTGCCAGCAGTCCACGGGACAGCCCTAATGAAAAACTGTTTTTT. Full variable domain (outside the CDR3, taken from reference TRBV28 and TRBJ1-4): DVKVTQSSRYLVKRTGEKVFLECVQDMDHENMFWYRQDPGLGLRLIYFSYDVKMKEKGDIPEGYSVSREKKERFSLILESASTNQTSMYLCASSPRDSPNEKLFFGSGTQLSVL.

The rearrangement joins TRBV5-6 to TRBJ2-3, with TRBD2 matching 11 bases. Germline V lookup: CDR1 SGHDT, CDR2 YYEEEE. The CDR3 is made up of 17 amino acids. V lost 0 bases, J lost 3 bases, and 6 bases stayed unmatched. CDR3 sequence: CASSLAGSGGATDTQYF. DNA of the CDR3: TGTGCCAGCAGCTTGGCCGGTAGCGGGGGGGCAACAGATACGCAGTATTTT.

The chain is built from TRBV7-2 and TRBJ1-5, with D tentatively TRBD1 (5 bases). The CDR3 consists of 16 residues. V was shortened by 5 bases and J by 0 bases, with 14 bases between the two germline ends. CDR1 SGHTA and CDR2 FQGNSA come from the germline V gene. CDR3 nucleotide sequence: TGTGCCAGCAGCGCCGGCGGGGGTCTTAGCAATCAGCCCCAGCATTTT. It codes for CASSAGGGLSNQPQHF. Full variable domain (outside the CDR3, taken from reference TRBV7-2 and TRBJ1-5): GAGVSQSPSNKVTEKGKDVELRCDPISGHTALYWYRQSLGQGLEFLIYFQGNSAPDKSGLPSDRFSAERTGGSVSTLTIQRTQQEDSAVYLCASSAGGGLSNQPQHFGDGTRLSIL.

As DNA, the CDR3 is TGCAGCGCTGTTTCGAACAGGGGGCTTGCTGAAGCTTTCTTT. Its translation is CSAVSNRGLAEAFF. This chain uses TRBV29-1 with TRBJ1-1; TRBD1 aligns across 9 bases. The ends lost 7 bases at V and 6 bases at J; junction bases unmatched: 12. The CDR3 sequence is 14 residues long. Germline V gives CDR1 SQVTM, CDR2 ANQGSEA.

The chain links TRBV5-6 to TRBJ2-5; D may be TRBD2 (6 bases). Trimming stripped 0 bases from V and 5 bases from J, with 11 bases between. The CDR3 extends over 14 amino acids. Germline V gene lookup returns CDR1 SGHDT and CDR2 YYEEEE. CDR3 sequence: CASSLVSGRETQYF. CDR3 DNA: TGTGCCAGCAGCTTGGTTTCAGGGAGGGAGACCCAGTACTTC.

This chain joins TRBV11-2 and TRBJ2-5, with unresolved D. This CDR3 spans 15 amino acids. Trimming shortened V by 2 bases and J by 5 bases, and 15 bases separated the two germline ends. Germline CDR1 reads SGHAT; CDR2 reads FQNNGV. The CDR3 coding sequence is TGTGCCAGCAGCTTATCCCCGGCCGACTTGGAGACCCAGTACTTC. Translated, it gives CASSLSPADLETQYF.

Here the CDR3 DNA reads TGTGCCACCAGCAAGGACAGGGTTGGAGGCTACACCTTC. Its translation is CATSKDRVGGYTF. This rearrangement joins TRBV15 to TRBJ1-2; TRBD1 matches 8 bases. V gave up 4 bases and J gave up 8 bases; unmatched junction bases: 6. Germline-derived CDR1 and CDR2 are LNHNV and YYDKDF (reference sequence). CDR3 size: 13 residues.

The V gene is TRBV5-1, the J gene TRBJ2-2; a weak D match, TRBD1 (6 bases). Germline loops: CDR1 SGHRS, CDR2 YFSETQ. The CDR3 is 17 amino acids. Trimming stripped 0 bases from V and 1 base from J, with 13 bases between. CDR3 sequence reads: CASSLAVTGLNTGELFF. The CDR3 bases are TGCGCCAGCAGCTTGGCAGTTACAGGGCTGAACACCGGGGAGCTGTTTTTT.

V usage is TRBV28 and J usage is TRBJ1-6, with 9 bases matching TRBD1. The junction had 1 base not matched to a gene; V was cut back by 2 bases and J by 5 bases. The CDR3 has 15 residues. In germline, CDR1 is MDHEN, CDR2 SYDVKM. DNA of the CDR3: TGTGCCAGCAGTTTAGGGGACAGGGATAATTCACCCCTCCACTTT. This encodes CASSLGDRDNSPLHF.

The sample holds a few counts of this clone. The chain employs TRBV2 and TRBJ2-7; D unclear. Trimming removed 4 bases at V and 4 bases at J, with 11 bases between. The CDR3 is 13 residues long. The V gene's germline CDR1 is SNHLY and CDR2 FYNNEI. CDR3 protein: CASSGASRYEQYF. Here the CDR3 DNA reads TGTGCCAGCAGTGGGGCCTCCAGATACGAGCAGTACTTC.

This clone was counted once. V and J are TRBV4-1 and TRBJ2-2, with unresolved D. V lost 1 base and J 1 base, leaving 7 bases between the germline ends. The CDR3 has 15 amino acids. Looked up from germline, CDR1 is MGHRA and CDR2 is YSYEKL. The CDR3 region has the DNA TGCGCCAGCAGCCAAGTTCGCTTGAACACCGGGGAGCTGTTTTTT. Amino acids: CASSQVRLNTGELFF.

J is TRBJ1-5 and V is TRBV10-3; no definite D call. The CDR3 consists of 12 residues. CDR1 is ENHRY, CDR2 SYGVKD, per germline. Trimming removed 5 bases at V and 3 bases at J, with 5 bases between. The CDR3: CAISRNNQPQHF. DNA for the CDR3: TGTGCCATCAGTAGAAACAATCAGCCCCAGCATTTT.

The V and J genes are TRBV4-1 and TRBJ1-4; the match to TRBD1 covers 7 bases. V lost 1 base, J lost 8 bases, and 4 bases stayed unmatched. The CDR3 spans 14 residues. CDR1 and CDR2 from the germline V gene are MGHRA and YSYEKL. CDR3 coding DNA: TGCGCCAGCAGCCAAGGCCTGGACAGGGAAAAACTGTTTTTT. This encodes CASSQGLDREKLFF.

The chain has TRBV11-2 and TRBJ1-1, with unresolved D. The germline V and J ends were trimmed by 6 bases and 1 base, with 3 bases remaining between them. The CDR3 length is 11 residues. The germline gives CDR1 SGHAT, CDR2 FQNNGV. CDR3 coding DNA: TGTGCCAGCAGGACGAACACTGAAGCTTTCTTT. This encodes CASRTNTEAFF.

The gene calls are TRBV2 and TRBJ2-7; D unclear. The germline CDR1 and CDR2 sequences are SNHLY and FYNNEI. The V end lost 5 bases, the J end lost 0 bases, and 2 bases lay between the germline ends. The CDR3 consists of 11 residues. CDR3 loop: CASSSSYEQYF. CDR3 nucleotide sequence: TGTGCCAGCAGTTCCTCCTACGAGCAGTACTTC.

The V gene is TRBV30, the J gene TRBJ2-7, with TRBD2 matching over 9 bases. The germline V gene has CDR1 GTSNPN and CDR2 SVGIG (reference sequence). This CDR3 has 16 amino acids. After removal of 2 bases from V and 3 bases from J, the junction contained 11 bases not matched to a gene. DNA for the CDR3: TGTGCCTGGAGTTTCCTCCCGACTAGCGGTGACTACGAGCAGTACTTC. Amino acid sequence: CAWSFLPTSGDYEQYF.

The V and J genes are TRBV28 and TRBJ1-1; no firm D call. The CDR3 extends over 12 amino acids. The V gene lost 6 bases and the J gene lost 4 bases, with 9 bases spanning the gap. Germline assignment: CDR1 MDHEN and CDR2 SYDVKM. CDR3: CASRTGSTEAFF. The CDR3 DNA is TGTGCCAGCAGGACGGGGAGCACTGAAGCTTTCTTT.

The chain links TRBV10-1 to TRBJ1-2; no definite D call. Trimming took off 0 bases at V and 9 bases at J, with 14 bases between the two ends. This CDR3 has 14 amino acids. Germline V gene data show CDR1 as WNHNN and CDR2 as SYGVQD (reference sequence). In DNA form, the CDR3 reads TGCGCCAGCAGTGAGTCGACGGAGTCTCGTCGCTACACCTTC. As protein: CASSESTESRRYTF.